The entry below describes one TCR beta chain. What it binds is not known. These data are taken from a study of shared clonotypes between healthy human individuals. Across the study: Contributing individuals were two females and a few males aged 18 to 49. Study-level results: Several donors showed sharing of about 4.6% of naive CD4 clonotypes. Sampling covered nothing but blood. Tissue TCR repertoires likely differ from those found in blood.

This CDR3 comprises 18 residues. Per germline, CDR1 LNHDA and CDR2 SQIVND (reference sequence). V was clipped by 0 bases and J by 1 base; unmatched bases: 8. Clones were sequenced by immunoSEQ multiplex PCR, and TCRdb holds only the in-frame ones, with some missing. The profile shows about 2.4 million clones, roughly 92% of them singletons. This clonotype was sampled from a young man in good health. The chain recombines TRBV19 with TRBJ1-5, with 8 bases identical to TRBD1. Material: naive CD4+ T cells sorted from blood. Subset specified: CD45RA+ positively selected. The CDR3: CASSIEQGQVVSNQPQHF. The CDR3 nucleotides read TGTGCCAGTAGTATAGAACAGGGACAGGTTGTCAGCAATCAGCCCCAGCATTTT.